These 31 T cell receptor beta chains were all obtained from the same sample, sequenced in a study of cytomegalovirus exposure and HLA in healthy donors. The study ran its PCR with 60 Vbeta and 13 Jbeta primers. The protocol was immunoSEQ multiplex PCR, while the TCRdb copy is restricted to in-frame clones and leaves out a portion. The table records fewer than 85,000 clones, around 65% of them present only once. The sequencing input was PBMCs. The receptors here all came from a man in his 60s in good health and CMV-seropositive.

This clone has just a few counts. This sequence joins TRBV11-2 and TRBJ2-2, with 11 positions matching TRBD2. CDR1 SGHAT and CDR2 FQNNGV come from the germline V gene. The J segment lost 4 bases and the V segment lost 3 bases, leaving 4 bases of the junction unmatched. This CDR3 region has 16 residues. The CDR3 is CASSFSSGRSTGELFF. As DNA, the CDR3 is TGTGCCAGCAGCTTCTCTAGCGGGAGGTCCACCGGGGAGCTGTTTTTT.

The gene calls are TRBV11-2 and TRBJ2-1; 7 bases fit TRBD2. J was trimmed by 2 bases and V by 5 bases; bases with no gene match: 9. This CDR3 comprises 16 residues. Looked up from germline, CDR1 is SGHAT and CDR2 is FQNNGV. CDR3 nucleotides: TGTGCCAGCAGCACACGGAGCGGGGCGGCCTACAATGAGCAGTTCTTC. It codes for CASSTRSGAAYNEQFF.

This clone was seen only once. The gene calls are TRBV19 and TRBJ1-5; 7 bases map to TRBD1. Germline CDR1 is LNHDA and CDR2 is SQIVND (reference sequence). V dropped 1 base and J dropped 7; count of bases not matched to a gene: 1. This CDR3 has 13 residues. The CDR3 is CASSIARGQPQHF. The CDR3, as DNA: TGTGCCAGTAGTATAGCCAGGGGGCAGCCCCAGCATTTT.

This chain links TRBV28 with TRBJ1-1; 12 positions match TRBD1. Germline V gene sequence: CDR1 MDHEN, CDR2 SYDVKM. This CDR3 comprises 16 residues. V lost 5 bases and J lost 1; bases outside the gene matches: 5. The CDR3 here is CASSVPGQGANTEAFF. CDR3 DNA: TGTGCCAGCAGTGTCCCGGGACAGGGGGCGAACACTGAAGCTTTCTTT. The full variable domain, its missing parts supplied by reference TRBV28 and TRBJ1-1, is DVKVTQSSRYLVKRTGEKVFLECVQDMDHENMFWYRQDPGLGLRLIYFSYDVKMKEKGDIPEGYSVSREKKERFSLILESASTNQTSMYLCASSVPGQGANTEAFFGQGTRLTVV.

The chain uses TRBV18 and TRBJ2-3; 8 bases match TRBD1. Germline V gene data show CDR1 as KGHSH and CDR2 as LQKENI. The junction had 8 bases not matched to a gene; V was cut back by 2 bases and J by 4 bases. The CDR3 runs to 16 residues. The chain's CDR3 is CASSPSGGGWADTQYF. CDR3 coding DNA: TGTGCCAGCTCACCATCAGGGGGCGGATGGGCAGATACGCAGTATTTT. Together with reference TRBV18 and TRBJ2-3, the CDR3 gives the full variable domain: NAGVMQNPRHLVRRRGQEARLRCSPMKGHSHVYWYRQLPEEGLKFMVYLQKENIIDESGMPKERFSAEFPKEGPSILRIQQVVRGDSAAYFCASSPSGGGWADTQYFGPGTRLTVL.

This clone was seen only a few times. The genes are TRBV28 and TRBJ1-5; 9 bases line up with TRBD1. The length of the CDR3 is 15 residues. The V segment lost 4 bases and the J segment 5 bases; nucleotides outside the gene matches: 6. Germline CDR1 MDHEN, CDR2 SYDVKM. CDR3 amino acids: CASSSTGTGYQPQHF. The CDR3 DNA reads as TGTGCCAGCAGTTCCACCGGGACAGGGTATCAGCCCCAGCATTTT.

The chain is built from TRBV27 and TRBJ1-6; tentatively, D is TRBD1 (5 bases). Germline values: CDR1 MNHEY, CDR2 SMNVEV (reference sequence). This CDR3 spans 14 amino acids. V dropped 5 bases and J dropped 6 bases, with 11 bases sitting between them. In DNA form, the CDR3 reads TGTGCCAGCAGTACGGGGGAAAGTAATTCACCCCTCCACTTT. It yields the protein CASSTGESNSPLHF.

The V gene is TRBV4-1, the J gene TRBJ2-7; 9 bases agree with TRBD2. With 1 base clipped from V and 4 bases from J, the junction kept 2 bases outside the gene matches. Germline lookup yields CDR1 MGHRA and CDR2 YSYEKL. This CDR3 is built from 14 residues. The CDR3, as DNA: TGCGCCAGCAGCCAAGGACTAGCGGAGTACGAGCAGTACTTC. Translated, it gives CASSQGLAEYEQYF.

V is TRBV30 and J is TRBJ1-1; 8 bases agree with TRBD1. V lost 3 bases to trimming and J lost 11 bases; unmatched junction nucleotides: 11. Germline CDR1 reads GTSNPN; CDR2 reads SVGIG (reference sequence). The CDR3 covers 13 residues. The CDR3 sequence is CAWSSTGARGAFF. CDR3 DNA sequence: TGTGCCTGGAGCTCGACAGGGGCGCGTGGGGCTTTCTTT.

The chain recombines TRBV11-2 with TRBJ2-1; D may be TRBD2 (6 bases). Germline lookup yields CDR1 SGHAT and CDR2 FQNNGV. The germline V and J ends were trimmed by 6 bases and 10 bases, with 13 bases remaining between them. CDR3 length: 12 amino acids. CDR3 nucleotides: TGTGCCAGCAGACGCACCGCGGGGGAGCAGTTCTTC. Translation gives CASRRTAGEQFF. Supplemented by reference TRBV11-2 and TRBJ2-1, the full variable domain reads EAGVAQSPRYKIIEKRQSVAFWCNPISGHATLYWYQQILGQGPKLLIQFQNNGVVDDSQLPKDRFSAERLKGVDSTLKIQPAKLEDSAVYLCASRRTAGEQFFGPGTRLTVL.

This sequence joins TRBV18 and TRBJ1-2, with TRBD1 matching 9 bases. The junction had 6 bases not matched to a gene; V was cut back by 0 bases and J by 4 bases. Per germline, CDR1 KGHSH and CDR2 LQKENI. The CDR3 has 16 residues. CDR3 nucleotides: TGTGCCAGCTCACCACCGGGGACAGGGTACGCCTATGGCTACACCTTC. It codes for CASSPPGTGYAYGYTF.

V and J are TRBV7-2 and TRBJ2-7; the D gene is possibly TRBD2 (6 bases). The germline V gene encodes CDR1 SGHTA and CDR2 FQGNSA. V was cut by 3 bases and J by 4 bases, with 10 bases left in between. The CDR3 totals 13 residues. This chain's CDR3 is CASSFSTRYEQYF. DNA for the CDR3: TGTGCCAGCAGCTTCTCGACTAGATACGAGCAGTACTTC. The complete variable domain, with remaining parts taken from reference TRBV7-2 and TRBJ2-7, reads GAGVSQSPSNKVTEKGKDVELRCDPISGHTALYWYRQSLGQGLEFLIYFQGNSAPDKSGLPSDRFSAERTGGSVSTLTIQRTQQEDSAVYLCASSFSTRYEQYFGPGTRLTVT.

The chain uses TRBV18 and TRBJ2-7, with D possibly matching TRBD2 (7 bases). Germline V gene data show CDR1 as KGHSH and CDR2 as LQKENI. The length of the CDR3 is 15 residues. Trimming took off 3 bases at V and 2 bases at J, with 14 bases between the two ends. CDR3 amino acids: CASSPGGGGTYEQYF. The CDR3 DNA follows: TGTGCCAGCTCACCCGGGGGAGGGGGAACCTACGAGCAGTACTTC.

The chain recombines TRBV9 with TRBJ1-2; the D is unclear. Looked up from germline, CDR1 is SGDLS and CDR2 is YYNGEE. V was pared by 3 bases and J by 3 bases, with 12 bases between. The CDR3 extends over 14 amino acids. CDR3 sequence reads: CASSGASPYYGYTF. CDR3 DNA: TGTGCCAGCAGCGGGGCCTCCCCCTACTATGGCTACACCTTC.

The chain is built from TRBV5-4 and TRBJ2-3, with 7 positions matching TRBD1. Germline CDR1 is SGHNT and CDR2 is YYREEE (reference sequence). V shed 3 bases and J 3 bases; nucleotides not matched to a gene: 7. This CDR3 has 15 amino acids. The CDR3 DNA sequence: TGTGCCAGCAGCTATCGGACAGGTCTTACAGATACGCAGTATTTT. Residues: CASSYRTGLTDTQYF.

Concerning this clone itself: The same CDR3 also results from other DNA sequences found in this sample. V and J are TRBV4-2 and TRBJ2-1; 8 bases are a match to TRBD2. The CDR3 is made up of 16 amino acids. With 0 bases clipped from V and 0 bases from J, the junction kept 1 base outside the gene matches. Looked up from germline, CDR1 is LGHNA and CDR2 is YNFKEQ. The CDR3 here is CASSQETSGSYNEQFF. The CDR3 DNA sequence: TGTGCCAGCAGCCAAGAAACTAGCGGCTCCTACAATGAGCAGTTCTTC.

This chain joins TRBV18 and TRBJ2-7; D is possibly TRBD2 (6 bases). CDR3 length equals 15 residues. The V and J ends lost 1 base and 0 bases respectively, with 10 bases between them. The V gene's germline CDR1 is KGHSH and CDR2 LQKENI. CDR3 sequence: CASSPRRESSYEQYF. CDR3 DNA sequence: TGTGCCAGCTCACCACGTCGGGAGAGCTCCTACGAGCAGTACTTC.

Worth noting for this clone: The junction differs from germline at one of its ends, possibly a read error. The chain combines TRBV7-9 with TRBJ1-1; no firm D call. The CDR3 runs 12 residues. CDR1 is SEHNR, CDR2 FQNEAQ, per germline (reference sequence). The CDR3 sequence: CSSSFGNTEAFF. CDR3 coding DNA: TGTTCCAGCAGCTTCGGTAACACTGAAGCTTTCTTT.

The V gene is TRBV27, the J gene TRBJ2-2; D might be TRBD2 (6 bases). Deletions cut 3 bases from V and 4 bases from J, with 12 bases between. CDR3 length: 15 amino acids. Germline values: CDR1 MNHEY, CDR2 SMNVEV (reference sequence). This CDR3 is CASSFRLGGTGELFF. In nucleotides, the CDR3 is TGTGCCAGCAGTTTCCGACTAGGAGGCACCGGGGAGCTGTTTTTT.

The J gene is TRBJ2-1, the V gene TRBV5-4, with 12 bases aligning to TRBD2. The CDR3 runs 12 residues. Germline CDR1 SGHNT, CDR2 YYREEE (reference sequence). CDR3 residues: CASGLAGSQQFF. The CDR3 coding sequence is TGTGCAAGTGGACTAGCGGGAAGTCAGCAGTTCTTC.

This clone was picked up one time. The J gene is TRBJ2-2, the V gene TRBV6-4; perhaps TRBD1 as D (6 bases). Trimming removed 3 bases at V and 1 base at J, with 12 bases between. This CDR3 comprises 16 residues. Germline CDR1 is MRHNA and CDR2 is SNTAGT. The chain's CDR3 is CASSEQGSRNTGELFF. For the CDR3, the DNA is TGTGCCAGCAGTGAGCAGGGGTCGAGGAACACCGGGGAGCTGTTTTTT.

The rearrangement joins TRBV18 to TRBJ2-7; perhaps TRBD1 as D (5 bases). This CDR3 has 16 residues. Germline CDR1 KGHSH, CDR2 LQKENI. V was clipped by 0 bases and J by 1 base, with 13 bases between them. The CDR3 DNA is TGTGCCAGCTCACCACCGAGCAGGCAGGGATCCTACGAGCAGTACTTC. Its translation: CASSPPSRQGSYEQYF.

CDR3 nucleotide sequence: TGCGCCAGCAGCCAAGACCTAGCGGGGGGTTTCGATGAGCAGTTCTTC. Translating it yields CASSQDLAGGFDEQFF. The chain carries TRBV4-3 and TRBJ2-1, with 11 bases lining up with TRBD2. J lost 8 bases, V lost 0 bases, and 6 bases had no gene match. The CDR3 sequence is 16 residues long. Germline CDR1 LGHNA, CDR2 YSLEER.

This clone was recorded once. The rearrangement joins TRBV2 to TRBJ2-2, with 7 bases fitting TRBD2. The CDR3 consists of 15 residues. CDR1 SNHLY and CDR2 FYNNEI come from the germline V gene. V gave up 6 bases and J gave up 1 base; unmatched junction bases: 5. CDR3 sequence (DNA): TGTGCCAGCAGAGGCGGGAGTCGGAACACCGGGGAGCTGTTTTTT. Its translation: CASRGGSRNTGELFF.

This clone was seen just once. This chain connects TRBV5-1 to TRBJ2-2; possible D gene TRBD2, 6 bases. This CDR3 comprises 16 residues. The V gene lost 7 bases and the J gene lost 0 bases, with 16 bases spanning the gap. Germline-derived CDR1 and CDR2 are SGHRS and YFSETQ. CDR3 residues: CASGLPGSANTGELFF. The CDR3 coding sequence is TGCGCCAGCGGTCTCCCCGGGAGCGCGAACACCGGGGAGCTGTTTTTT.

The genes are TRBV19 and TRBJ1-6, with 7 bases lining up with TRBD1. This CDR3 has 14 residues. Germline V gene lookup returns CDR1 LNHDA and CDR2 SQIVND (reference sequence). V shed 6 bases, J shed 7 bases, and the junction held 6 bases outside the gene matches. This CDR3 reads CASSRQGVNSPLHF. Written as DNA, the CDR3 is TGTGCCAGTAGCCGTCAGGGGGTGAATTCACCCCTCCACTTT. Variable domain in full (rest from reference TRBV19 and TRBJ1-6): DGGITQSPKYLFRKEGQNVTLSCEQNLNHDAMYWYRQDPGQGLRLIYYSQIVNDFQKGDIAEGYSVSREKKESFPLTVTSAQKNPTAFYLCASSRQGVNSPLHFGNGTRLTVT.

The chain joins TRBV5-6 to TRBJ1-2, with D unresolved. The CDR3 length is 12 residues. Germline CDR1 and CDR2: SGHDT and YYEEEE. Trimming took 4 bases from V and 9 from J, leaving 13 bases between them. The CDR3 protein is CASSRSVESYTF. The CDR3 DNA sequence: TGTGCCAGCAGCCGCAGTGTGGAGAGCTACACCTTC.

The rearrangement links TRBV7-2 to TRBJ1-3; 7 bases are shared with TRBD1. The CDR3 totals 16 residues. The V segment lost 4 bases and the J segment 0 bases; nucleotides outside the gene matches: 6. CDR1 is SGHTA, CDR2 FQGNSA, per germline. The CDR3 is CASSSGQFNSGNTIYF. The CDR3 region has the DNA TGTGCCAGCAGCTCGGGACAGTTTAACTCTGGAAACACCATATATTTT.

This sequence joins TRBV7-6 and TRBJ2-2; D possibly corresponds to TRBD2 (6 bases). Germline CDR1 reads SGHVS; CDR2 reads FNYEAQ. V was shortened by 0 bases and J by 1 base, with 15 bases between the two germline ends. CDR3 length: 18 residues. The CDR3 bases are TGTGCCAGCAGCTTAGCGGACTTAGTGGGAGGGAACACCGGGGAGCTGTTTTTT. Residues: CASSLADLVGGNTGELFF.

The V gene is TRBV4-2, the J gene TRBJ1-6; D not resolved. The CDR3 runs to 14 residues. The ends were cut back, 0 bases at V and 7 bases at J, with 7 bases in the middle. The germline CDR1 and CDR2 sequences are LGHNA and YNFKEQ. CDR3 bases: TGTGCCAGCAGCCAAGAGCCTAGGAATTCACCCCTCCACTTT. As protein: CASSQEPRNSPLHF.

V is TRBV6-1 and J is TRBJ2-7, with TRBD1 matching 11 bases. Germline CDR1 MNHNS, CDR2 SASEGT. This CDR3 contains 13 residues. V was pared by 7 bases and J by 6 bases, with 5 bases of the junction left unmatched. In nucleotides, the CDR3 is TGTGCCAGCACTAGGACAGGGGGCGCCGAGCAGTACTTC. Its protein is CASTRTGGAEQYF.